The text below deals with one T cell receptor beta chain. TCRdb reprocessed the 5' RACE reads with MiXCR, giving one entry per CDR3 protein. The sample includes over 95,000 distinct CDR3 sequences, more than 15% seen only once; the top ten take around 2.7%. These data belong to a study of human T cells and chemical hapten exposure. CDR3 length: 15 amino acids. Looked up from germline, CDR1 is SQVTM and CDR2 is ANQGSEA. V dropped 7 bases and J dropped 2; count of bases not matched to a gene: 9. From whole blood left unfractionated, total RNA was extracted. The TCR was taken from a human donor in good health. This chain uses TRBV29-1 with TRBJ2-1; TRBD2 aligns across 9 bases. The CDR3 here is CSAQTSGPAYNEQFF. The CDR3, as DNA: TGCAGCGCCCAAACTAGCGGGCCGGCCTACAATGAGCAGTTCTTC.